The rows below give T cell receptor beta chains drawn from one sample of a study of shared clonotypes between healthy human individuals. The assay was immunoSEQ multiplex PCR, and TCRdb's table has in-frame clones only and misses some. The sample records approximately 1,500,000 clones, around 97% being singletons. Material for sequencing was naive CD4+ T cells sorted from blood. The source of these receptors is a man aged 30 to 45 in good health. The CDR3 runs from the conserved cysteine through the conserved F or W. The D gene is left open where the match is weak. Expanded clones are given a class, and other clones once, few, many or no size at all.

size: once; D: -; J: TRBJ2-2; V: TRBV5-1; CDR3: CASRRTVNTGELFF; DNA: TGCGCCAGCAGGAGGACAGTGAACACCGGGGAGCTGTTTTTT
size: -; D: -; J: TRBJ2-3; V: TRBV5-1; CDR3: CASSWLEGRTDTQYF; DNA: TGCGCCAGCAGCTGGCTCGAGGGCCGCACAGATACGCAGTATTTT
size: -; D: -; J: TRBJ2-3; V: TRBV2; CDR3: CASSEALIGGGGTDTQYF; DNA: TGTGCCAGCAGTGAAGCGCTTATAGGCGGAGGGGGCACAGATACGCAGTATTTT
size: -; D: TRBD1; J: TRBJ2-5; V: TRBV5-1; CDR3: CASRDWTGVQETQYF; DNA: TGCGCCAGCAGGGATTGGACAGGGGTCCAAGAGACCCAGTACTTC
size: -; D: -; J: TRBJ2-1; V: TRBV7-9; CDR3: CASSLVDSGIEDEQFF; DNA: TGTGCCAGCAGCTTAGTCGACTCGGGGATTGAGGATGAGCAGTTCTTC
size: once; D: TRBD2; J: TRBJ2-7; V: TRBV5-4; CDR3: CASSSTSGRRSYEQYF; DNA: TGTGCCAGCAGCTCGACTAGCGGGAGAAGATCCTACGAGCAGTACTTC
size: -; D: -; J: TRBJ2-2; V: TRBV11-3; CDR3: CASSLVRGAGELFF; DNA: TGTGCCAGCAGCTTAGTACGTGGCGCCGGGGAGCTGTTTTTT
size: -; D: TRBD1; J: TRBJ2-1; V: TRBV4-1; CDR3: CASSQSGTVSYNEQFF; DNA: TGCGCCAGCAGCCAATCCGGGACAGTCTCCTACAATGAGCAGTTCTTC
size: -; D: -; J: TRBJ2-2; V: TRBV6-5; CDR3: CASRQSGTITGELFF; DNA: TGTGCCAGCAGACAGAGCGGGACAATTACCGGGGAGCTGTTTTTT
size: -; D: -; J: TRBJ2-7; V: TRBV6-5; CDR3: CASSTRDHGYEQYF; DNA: TGTGCCAGCAGTACCCGGGACCACGGCTACGAGCAGTACTTC
size: -; D: -; J: TRBJ1-3; V: TRBV30; CDR3: CAWSVTSSGNTIYF; DNA: TGTGCCTGGAGTGTAACTTCCTCTGGAAACACCATATATTTT
size: -; D: -; J: TRBJ2-3; V: TRBV2; CDR3: CASSLSDTQYF; DNA: TGTGCCAGCAGCCTTAGCGATACGCAGTATTTT
size: -; D: TRBD2; J: TRBJ2-1; V: TRBV9; CDR3: CASSATISTSASEQFF; DNA: TGTGCCAGCAGCGCCACGATTTCGACTAGCGCAAGTGAGCAGTTCTTC
size: once; D: -; J: TRBJ2-2; V: TRBV5-6; CDR3: CASSLVTNSPTGTGELFF; DNA: TGTGCCAGCAGCTTGGTTACCAATAGCCCTACCGGGACCGGGGAGCTGTTTTTT
size: -; D: TRBD1; J: TRBJ2-7; V: TRBV15; CDR3: CATSRVGTGGIEQYF; DNA: TGTGCCACCAGCAGAGTAGGGACAGGGGGCATCGAGCAGTACTTC
size: -; D: -; J: TRBJ2-1; V: TRBV5-4; CDR3: CASSIGLAEQFF; DNA: TGTGCCAGCAGCATCGGACTTGCGGAGCAGTTCTTC
size: -; D: -; J: TRBJ1-5; V: TRBV9; CDR3: CASSVRQDDQPQHF; DNA: TGTGCCAGCAGCGTCCGGCAGGACGATCAGCCCCAGCATTTT
size: -; D: -; J: TRBJ1-1; V: TRBV5-1; CDR3: CASNSRVAQDTEAFF; DNA: TGCGCCAGCAACAGCAGGGTAGCCCAAGACACTGAAGCTTTCTTT
size: -; D: TRBD2; J: TRBJ2-7; V: TRBV10-3; CDR3: CATHGSGRGYEQYF; DNA: TGTGCCACCCATGGTAGCGGGAGAGGGTACGAGCAGTACTTC
size: -; D: TRBD1; J: TRBJ2-7; V: TRBV18; CDR3: CASFKDRGPYEQYF; DNA: TGTGCCAGCTTCAAGGACAGGGGGCCCTACGAGCAGTACTTC
size: -; D: TRBD2; J: TRBJ2-7; V: TRBV18; CDR3: CASSPSGQAGTSGTPYEQYF; DNA: TGTGCCAGCTCACCATCAGGGCAAGCCGGGACTAGCGGAACCCCTTACGAGCAGTACTTC
size: -; D: TRBD2; J: TRBJ2-3; V: TRBV11-2; CDR3: CASSLMGGAGGGTDTQYF; DNA: TGTGCCAGCAGCCTCATGGGGGGTGCGGGAGGTGGCACAGATACGCAGTATTTT
size: -; D: -; J: TRBJ2-1; V: TRBV14; CDR3: CASSQWRSGEQFF; DNA: TGTGCCAGCAGCCAATGGCGGAGCGGTGAGCAGTTCTTC
size: -; D: TRBD1; J: TRBJ1-5; V: TRBV28; CDR3: CASSPGGGQPQHF; DNA: TGTGCCAGCAGTCCAGGGGGCGGTCAGCCCCAGCATTTT
size: -; D: -; J: TRBJ2-5; V: TRBV11-3; CDR3: CASSPGQGRMGETQYF; DNA: TGTGCCAGCAGCCCGGGGCAGGGTAGAATGGGAGAGACCCAGTACTTC
size: -; D: TRBD1; J: TRBJ2-5; V: TRBV7-3; CDR3: CASSLTATGVETQYF; DNA: TGTGCCAGCAGCTTAACGGCGACAGGGGTGGAGACCCAGTACTTC
size: -; D: TRBD1; J: TRBJ1-2; V: TRBV5-1; CDR3: CASSLGQGASYGYTF; DNA: TGCGCCAGCAGCTTGGGACAGGGAGCATCTTATGGCTACACCTTC
size: -; D: TRBD1; J: TRBJ2-5; V: TRBV28; CDR3: CASSQGQGLETQYF; DNA: TGTGCCAGCAGCCAGGGACAGGGGTTGGAGACCCAGTACTTC
size: -; D: TRBD2; J: TRBJ2-1; V: TRBV30; CDR3: CACSSGKFRVSYNEQFF; DNA: TGTGCCTGCTCTAGCGGGAAGTTTCGGGTCTCCTACAATGAGCAGTTCTTC
size: -; D: -; J: TRBJ2-3; V: TRBV19; CDR3: CASSILGVGGTDTQYF; DNA: TGTGCCAGTAGTATTCTAGGGGTGGGCGGAACAGATACGCAGTATTTT
size: once; D: -; J: TRBJ1-1; V: TRBV5-1; CDR3: CASSGFGPKNTEAFF; DNA: TGCGCCAGCAGCGGGTTCGGTCCCAAGAACACTGAAGCTTTCTTT
size: -; D: TRBD1; J: TRBJ1-1; V: TRBV14; CDR3: CASSQTDRGLLNTEAFF; DNA: TGTGCCAGCAGCCAGACCGACAGGGGGCTCCTGAACACTGAAGCTTTCTTT
size: few; D: -; J: TRBJ1-4; V: TRBV30; CDR3: CAWRASGKLFF; DNA: TGTGCCTGGAGGGCCAGTGGAAAACTGTTTTTT
size: few; D: TRBD1; J: TRBJ2-7; V: TRBV5-1; CDR3: CASSPTGTGSYEQYF; DNA: TGCGCCAGCAGTCCCACCGGGACAGGCTCCTACGAGCAGTACTTC
size: -; D: -; J: TRBJ2-1; V: TRBV14; CDR3: CASSYTPGTENEQFF; DNA: TGTGCCAGCAGCTACACTCCCGGGACCGAGAATGAGCAGTTCTTC
size: -; D: TRBD1; J: TRBJ2-7; V: TRBV2; CDR3: CASSPEGGLVEQYF; DNA: TGTGCCAGCAGCCCAGAAGGGGGCCTTGTCGAGCAGTACTTC
size: -; D: -; J: TRBJ2-7; V: TRBV7-9; CDR3: CASSEGHGSYEQYF; DNA: TGTGCCAGCAGCGAAGGACACGGGTCCTACGAGCAGTACTTC
size: -; D: TRBD2; J: TRBJ2-3; V: TRBV18; CDR3: CASSPPAGEKAGGPYTQYF; DNA: TGTGCCAGCTCACCACCGGCAGGCGAAAAAGCGGGAGGGCCTTATACGCAGTATTTT
size: -; D: -; J: TRBJ2-6; V: TRBV27; CDR3: CASSSSVAGANVLTF; DNA: TGTGCCAGCAGTTCTTCAGTGGCTGGGGCCAACGTCCTGACTTTC
size: -; D: TRBD1; J: TRBJ2-7; V: TRBV7-9; CDR3: CASSFRDRAREQYF; DNA: TGTGCCAGCAGCTTTCGGGACAGGGCTCGGGAGCAGTACTTC
size: -; D: -; J: TRBJ2-1; V: TRBV5-1; CDR3: CASSLASASVNNEQFF; DNA: TGCGCCAGCAGCTTGGCCTCGGCTAGCGTAAACAATGAGCAGTTCTTC
size: -; D: -; J: TRBJ2-2; V: TRBV11-2; CDR3: CASSFHRGGGVQTGELFF; DNA: TGTGCCAGCAGCTTCCATCGGGGAGGGGGAGTTCAAACCGGGGAGCTGTTTTTT
size: -; D: TRBD1; J: TRBJ2-7; V: TRBV27; CDR3: CASSLGQAPGEQYF; DNA: TGTGCCAGCAGTTTAGGACAGGCCCCAGGAGAGCAGTACTTC
size: -; D: -; J: TRBJ2-7; V: TRBV18; CDR3: CASSPSGSYEQYF; DNA: TGTGCCAGCTCACCATCGGGTTCCTACGAGCAGTACTTC
size: once; D: TRBD1; J: TRBJ1-1; V: TRBV18; CDR3: CASSPPGQGMNTEAFF; DNA: TGTGCCAGCTCACCTCCGGGACAGGGGATGAACACTGAAGCTTTCTTT
size: -; D: -; J: TRBJ2-5; V: TRBV7-2; CDR3: CASSSGQETQYF; DNA: TGTGCCAGCAGCTCAGGGCAAGAGACCCAGTACTTC
size: -; D: -; J: TRBJ2-6; V: TRBV19; CDR3: CASSRDLSSGANVLTF; DNA: TGTGCCAGTAGTCGGGACCTCAGCTCTGGGGCCAACGTCCTGACTTTC
size: -; D: -; J: TRBJ1-4; V: TRBV5-1; CDR3: CASSFGGGLNEKLFF; DNA: TGCGCCAGCAGCTTTGGTGGAGGATTAAATGAAAAACTGTTTTTT
size: -; D: -; J: TRBJ2-3; V: TRBV6-5; CDR3: CASSYRGYGDTQYF; DNA: TGTGCCAGCAGTTACAGGGGCTATGGAGATACGCAGTATTTT
size: -; D: -; J: TRBJ2-3; V: TRBV28; CDR3: CASRKGTWTSTDTQYF; DNA: TGTGCCAGCAGAAAAGGGACGTGGACTAGCACAGATACGCAGTATTTT
size: -; D: -; J: TRBJ1-1; V: TRBV2; CDR3: CASSETEVDTEAFF; DNA: TGTGCCAGCAGTGAGACAGAAGTTGACACTGAAGCTTTCTTT
size: -; D: -; J: TRBJ2-3; V: TRBV29-1; CDR3: CSVVSGSSTDTQYF; DNA: TGCAGCGTTGTTTCAGGGTCCAGCACAGATACGCAGTATTTT
size: -; D: -; J: TRBJ2-1; V: TRBV28; CDR3: CAEGGSSSYNEQFF; DNA: TGTGCCGAGGGTGGGTCCAGCTCCTACAATGAGCAGTTCTTC